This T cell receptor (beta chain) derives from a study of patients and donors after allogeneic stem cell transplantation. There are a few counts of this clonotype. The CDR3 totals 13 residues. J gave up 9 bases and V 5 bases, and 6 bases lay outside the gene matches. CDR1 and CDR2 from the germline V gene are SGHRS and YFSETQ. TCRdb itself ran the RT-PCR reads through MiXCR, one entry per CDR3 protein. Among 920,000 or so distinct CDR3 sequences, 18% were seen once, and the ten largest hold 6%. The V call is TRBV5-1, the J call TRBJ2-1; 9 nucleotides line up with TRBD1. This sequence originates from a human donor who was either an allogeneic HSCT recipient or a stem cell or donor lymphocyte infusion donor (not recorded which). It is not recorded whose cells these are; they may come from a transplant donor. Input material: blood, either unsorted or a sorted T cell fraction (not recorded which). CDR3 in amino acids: CASRTDRGAEQFF. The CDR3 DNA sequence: TGCGCCAGCAGAACGGACAGGGGAGCTGAGCAGTTCTTC. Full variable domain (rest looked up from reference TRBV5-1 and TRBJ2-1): KAGVTQTPRYLIKTRGQQVTLSCSPISGHRSVSWYQQTPGQGLQFLFEYFSETQRNKGNFPGRFSGRQFSNSRSEMNVSTLELGDSALYLCASRTDRGAEQFFGPGTRLTVL.